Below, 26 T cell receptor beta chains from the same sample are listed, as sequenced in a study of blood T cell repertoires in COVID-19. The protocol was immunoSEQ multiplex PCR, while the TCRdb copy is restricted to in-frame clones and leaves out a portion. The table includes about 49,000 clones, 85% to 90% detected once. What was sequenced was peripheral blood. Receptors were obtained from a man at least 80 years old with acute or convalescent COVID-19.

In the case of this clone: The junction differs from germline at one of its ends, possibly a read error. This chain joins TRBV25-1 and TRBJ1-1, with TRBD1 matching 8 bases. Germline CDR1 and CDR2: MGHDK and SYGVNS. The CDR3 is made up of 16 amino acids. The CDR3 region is CASSELRQGPFRSPLF. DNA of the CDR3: TGTGCCAGCAGTGAATTAAGACAGGGGCCCTTTCGATCCCCGCTCTTT.

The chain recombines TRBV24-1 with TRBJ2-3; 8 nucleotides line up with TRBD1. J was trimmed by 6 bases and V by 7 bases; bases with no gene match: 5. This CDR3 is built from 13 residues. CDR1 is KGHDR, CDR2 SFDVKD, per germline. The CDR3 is CATRGQEADTQYF. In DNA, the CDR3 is TGTGCCACCAGGGGACAGGAGGCGGATACGCAGTATTTT.

The chain's CDR3 is CSVEKQMNTEAFF. The CDR3 region has the DNA TGCAGCGTTGAAAAACAGATGAACACTGAAGCTTTCTTT. This chain links TRBV29-1 with TRBJ1-1; D gene ambiguous. Germline V CDR1 and CDR2: SQVTM, ANQGSEA. Trimming pared 2 bases from V and 0 bases from J, leaving 7 bases between. This CDR3 is built from 13 residues.

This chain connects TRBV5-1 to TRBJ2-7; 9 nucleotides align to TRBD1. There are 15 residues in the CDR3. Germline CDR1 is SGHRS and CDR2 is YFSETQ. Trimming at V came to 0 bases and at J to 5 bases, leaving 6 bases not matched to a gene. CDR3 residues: CASSLVGQGLHEQYF. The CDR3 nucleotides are TGCGCCAGCAGCTTGGTAGGACAGGGGCTCCACGAGCAGTACTTC.

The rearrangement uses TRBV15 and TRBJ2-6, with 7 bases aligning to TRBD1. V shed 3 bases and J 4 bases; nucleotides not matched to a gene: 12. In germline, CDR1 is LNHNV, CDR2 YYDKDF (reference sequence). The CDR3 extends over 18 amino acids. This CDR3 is CATSRDRNLGRGANVLTF. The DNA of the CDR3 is TGTGCCACCAGCAGGGACAGGAATTTGGGTCGAGGGGCCAACGTCCTGACTTTC.

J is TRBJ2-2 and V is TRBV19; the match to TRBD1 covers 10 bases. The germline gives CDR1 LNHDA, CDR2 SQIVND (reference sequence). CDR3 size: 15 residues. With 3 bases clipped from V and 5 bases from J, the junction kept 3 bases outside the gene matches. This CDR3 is CASSIRDRGTGELFF. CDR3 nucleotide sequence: TGTGCCAGTAGTATTCGGGACAGGGGTACCGGGGAGCTGTTTTTT.

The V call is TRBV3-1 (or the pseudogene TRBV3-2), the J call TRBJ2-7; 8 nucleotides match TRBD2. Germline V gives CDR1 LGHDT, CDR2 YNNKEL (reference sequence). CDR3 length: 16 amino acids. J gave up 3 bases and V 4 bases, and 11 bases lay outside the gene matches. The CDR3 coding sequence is TGTGCCAGCAGCCCCATGGGGAGCGGGGGTTTCTACGAGCAGTACTTC. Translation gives CASSPMGSGGFYEQYF.

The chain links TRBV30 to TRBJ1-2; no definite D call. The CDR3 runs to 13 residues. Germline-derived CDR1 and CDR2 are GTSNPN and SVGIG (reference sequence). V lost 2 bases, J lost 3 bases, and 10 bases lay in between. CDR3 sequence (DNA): TGTGCCTGGAGTCGAACACGGGACTATGGCTACACCTTC. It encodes CAWSRTRDYGYTF.

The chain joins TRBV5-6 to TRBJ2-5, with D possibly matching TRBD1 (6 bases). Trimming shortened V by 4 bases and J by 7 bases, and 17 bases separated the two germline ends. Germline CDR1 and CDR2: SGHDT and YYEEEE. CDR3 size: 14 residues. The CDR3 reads CASSAGTPRVTQYF. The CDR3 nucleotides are TGTGCCAGCAGCGCCGGGACACCCCGGGTGACCCAGTACTTC.

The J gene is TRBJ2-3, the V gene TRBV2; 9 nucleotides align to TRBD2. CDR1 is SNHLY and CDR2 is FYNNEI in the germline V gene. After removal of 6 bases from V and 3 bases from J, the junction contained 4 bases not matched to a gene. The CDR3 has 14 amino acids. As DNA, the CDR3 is TGTGCCAGCAGAGGGCGGGGGGGAACAGATACGCAGTATTTT. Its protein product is CASRGRGGTDTQYF.

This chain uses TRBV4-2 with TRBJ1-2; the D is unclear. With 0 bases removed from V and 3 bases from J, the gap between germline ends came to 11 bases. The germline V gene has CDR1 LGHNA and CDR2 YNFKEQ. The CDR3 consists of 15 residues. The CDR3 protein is CASSQEYGSYYGYTF. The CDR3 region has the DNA TGTGCCAGCAGCCAAGAATACGGGTCCTACTATGGCTACACCTTC.

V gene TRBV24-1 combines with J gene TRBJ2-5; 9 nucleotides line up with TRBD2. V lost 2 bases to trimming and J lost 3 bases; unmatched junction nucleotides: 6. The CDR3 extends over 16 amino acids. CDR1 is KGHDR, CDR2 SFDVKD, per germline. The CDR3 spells CATSDSGGGAEETQYF. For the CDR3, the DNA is TGTGCCACCAGTGATTCGGGCGGGGGGGCGGAAGAGACCCAGTACTTC.

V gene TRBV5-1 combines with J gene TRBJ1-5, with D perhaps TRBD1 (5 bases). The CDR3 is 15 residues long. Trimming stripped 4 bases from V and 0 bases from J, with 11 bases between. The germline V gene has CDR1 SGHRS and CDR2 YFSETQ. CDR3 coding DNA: TGCGCCAGCAGCGAGGGACTTTATAGCAATCAGCCCCAGCATTTT. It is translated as CASSEGLYSNQPQHF.

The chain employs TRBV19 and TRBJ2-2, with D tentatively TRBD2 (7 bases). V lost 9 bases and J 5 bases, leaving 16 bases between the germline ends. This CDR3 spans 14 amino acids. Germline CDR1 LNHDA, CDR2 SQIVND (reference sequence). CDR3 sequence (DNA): TGTGCCAGCGGGGGGCGGGGAAGAACCGGGGAGCTGTTTTTT. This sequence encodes CASGGRGRTGELFF.

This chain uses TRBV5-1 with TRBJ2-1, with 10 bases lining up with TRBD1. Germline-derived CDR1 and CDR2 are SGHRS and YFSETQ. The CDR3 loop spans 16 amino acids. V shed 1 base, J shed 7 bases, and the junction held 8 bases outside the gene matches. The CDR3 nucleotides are TGCGCCAGCAGCTTGTCCGGACAGGGGGGGATTAATGAGCAGTTCTTC. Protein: CASSLSGQGGINEQFF.

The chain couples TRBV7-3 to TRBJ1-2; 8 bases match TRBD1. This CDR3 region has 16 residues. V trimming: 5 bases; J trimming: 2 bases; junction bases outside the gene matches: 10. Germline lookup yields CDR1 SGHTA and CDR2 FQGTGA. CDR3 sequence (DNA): TGTGCCAGCAGCAACCCCGGACAGGGAGGGAACTATGGCTACACCTTC. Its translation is CASSNPGQGGNYGYTF. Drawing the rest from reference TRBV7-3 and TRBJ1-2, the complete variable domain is GAGVSQTPSNKVTEKGKYVELRCDPISGHTALYWYRQSLGQGPEFLIYFQGTGAADDSGLPNDRFFAVRPEGSVSTLKIQRTERGDSAVYLCASSNPGQGGNYGYTFGSGTRLTVV.

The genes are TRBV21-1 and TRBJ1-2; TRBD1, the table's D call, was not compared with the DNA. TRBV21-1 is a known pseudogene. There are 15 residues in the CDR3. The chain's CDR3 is CASSKGHTPNYGYTF. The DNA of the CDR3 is TGTGCCAGCAGCAAAGGTCACACACCTAACTATGGCTACACCTTC.

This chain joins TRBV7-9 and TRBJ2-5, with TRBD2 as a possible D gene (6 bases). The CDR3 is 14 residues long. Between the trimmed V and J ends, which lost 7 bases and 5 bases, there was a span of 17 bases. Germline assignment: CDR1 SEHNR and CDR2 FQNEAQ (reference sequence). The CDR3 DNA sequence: TGTGCCAGCATCCTTATGGAGGGGACGGAGACCCAGTACTTC. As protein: CASILMEGTETQYF.

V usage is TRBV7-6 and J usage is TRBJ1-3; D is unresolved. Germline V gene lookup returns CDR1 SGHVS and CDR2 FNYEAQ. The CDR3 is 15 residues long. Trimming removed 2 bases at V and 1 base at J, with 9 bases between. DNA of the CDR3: TGTGCCAGCAGCTTAATGGCAGGTTCTGGAAACACCATATATTTT. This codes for CASSLMAGSGNTIYF.

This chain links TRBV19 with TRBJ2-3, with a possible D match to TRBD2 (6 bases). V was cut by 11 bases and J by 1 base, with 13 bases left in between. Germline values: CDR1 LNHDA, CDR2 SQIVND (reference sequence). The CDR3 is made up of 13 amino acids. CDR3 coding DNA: TGTGCCGCCGCGGACTATGGCACAGATACGCAGTATTTT. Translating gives CAAADYGTDTQYF.

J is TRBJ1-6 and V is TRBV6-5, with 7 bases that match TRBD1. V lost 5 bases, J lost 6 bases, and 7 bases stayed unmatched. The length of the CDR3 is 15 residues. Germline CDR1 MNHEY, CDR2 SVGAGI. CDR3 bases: TGTGCCAGCAGTCTGACAGGGAACGGTAATTCACCCCTCCACTTT. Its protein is CASSLTGNGNSPLHF.

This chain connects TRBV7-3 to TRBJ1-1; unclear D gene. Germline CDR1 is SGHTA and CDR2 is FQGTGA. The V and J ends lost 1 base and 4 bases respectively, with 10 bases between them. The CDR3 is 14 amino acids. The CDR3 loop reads CASSLMGSGTEAFF. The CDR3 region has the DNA TGTGCCAGCAGCTTAATGGGCAGTGGCACTGAAGCTTTCTTT.

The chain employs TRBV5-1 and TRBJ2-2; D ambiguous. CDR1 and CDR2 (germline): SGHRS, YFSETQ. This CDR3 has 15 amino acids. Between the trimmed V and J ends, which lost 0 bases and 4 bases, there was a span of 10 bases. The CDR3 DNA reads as TGCGCCAGCAGCTTGGTTCAGGCTACCACCGGGGAGCTGTTTTTT. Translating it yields CASSLVQATTGELFF.

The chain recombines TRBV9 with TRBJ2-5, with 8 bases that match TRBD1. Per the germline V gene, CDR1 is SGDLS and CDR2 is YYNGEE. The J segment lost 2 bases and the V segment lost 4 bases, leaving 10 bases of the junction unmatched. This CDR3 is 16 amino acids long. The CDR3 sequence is CASSSVGQGGQETQYF. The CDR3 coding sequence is TGTGCCAGCAGCTCTGTCGGACAGGGTGGACAAGAGACCCAGTACTTC. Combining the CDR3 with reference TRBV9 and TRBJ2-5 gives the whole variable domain DSGVTQTPKHLITATGQRVTLRCSPRSGDLSVYWYQQSLDQGLQFLIQYYNGEERAKGNILERFSAQQFPDLHSELNLSSLELGDSALYFCASSSVGQGGQETQYFGPGTRLLVL.

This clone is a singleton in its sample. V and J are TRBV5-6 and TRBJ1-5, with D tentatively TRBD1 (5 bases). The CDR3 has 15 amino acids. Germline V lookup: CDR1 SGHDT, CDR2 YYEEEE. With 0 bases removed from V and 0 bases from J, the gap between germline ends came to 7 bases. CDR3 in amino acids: CASSLGQGSNQPQHF. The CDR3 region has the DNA TGTGCCAGCAGCTTGGGGCAGGGTAGCAATCAGCCCCAGCATTTT.

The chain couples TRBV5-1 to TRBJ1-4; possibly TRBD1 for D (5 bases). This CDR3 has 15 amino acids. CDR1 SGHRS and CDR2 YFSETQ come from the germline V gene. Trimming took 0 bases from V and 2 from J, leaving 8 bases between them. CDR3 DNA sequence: TGCGCCAGCAGCTTGGGTGGGGCTACTAATGAAAAACTGTTTTTT. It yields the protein CASSLGGATNEKLFF.